This T cell receptor (beta chain) is from a study of CD8 T cells in ankylosing spondylitis. For TCR beta, libraries came from quantitative 5'-RACE with molecular barcodes. From the 5' RACE reads, TCRdb called clonotypes with MiXCR, one entry per CDR3 protein. This table has under 450,000 distinct CDR3 sequences, roughly 20% appearing once. This CDR3 is 15 amino acids long. Germline CDR1 and CDR2: SGHDT and YYEEEE. Trimming pared 7 bases from V and 3 bases from J, leaving 17 bases between. Points from the study as a whole: Blood of patients with ankylosing spondylitis appeared to be characterized by a TCR beta motif of seven or eight highly homologous variants. Both synovial fluid and blood in reactive arthritis had previously been reported to carry some motif variants. Disease-linked clones, CD8+, were relatively rare in peripheral blood.

Comment on this clonotype: Its antigen is as yet unknown.

Sequenced: blood, either unsorted or a sorted T cell fraction (not recorded which). The chain links TRBV5-6 to TRBJ2-1; the D gene is possibly TRBD2 (6 bases). The source of this sequence is a male donor with ankylosing spondylitis or in good health (not recorded which). The CDR3 coding sequence is TGTGCCAGCGGCCCAGGGACTGGCTTCTACAATGAGCAGTTCTTC. Its translation: CASGPGTGFYNEQFF.